The T cell receptor (beta chain) under discussion was sequenced for a study of cytomegalovirus exposure and HLA in healthy donors. As for the study in general: Among approximately 390 genotyped donors, about 80% fell in the Caucasian-associated ancestry cluster.

Study-level findings and limits: HLA alleles were associated with 16,951 TCR beta sequences in a later analysis at 0.05 false discovery rate. Highly shared variants forming one cluster were likely a sequencing artifact. TCR beta V- and J-gene trimming, according to a later analysis, was linked to a missense DCLRE1C variant.

The CDR3 extends over 15 amino acids. Germline CDR1 and CDR2: MNHEY and SMNVEV (reference sequence). Trimming cost V 4 bases and J 4 bases; bases outside gene matches: 9. A multiplex PCR was run with 60 Vbeta primers and 13 Jbeta primers. Profiled with immunoSEQ multiplex PCR; TCRdb holds only in-frame clones, not every one. The repertoire has roughly 160,000 clones, approximately 80% of them found once; the top ten carry approximately 2.4%. Note on this clone: Its antigen is not known.

The clonotype originates from a male donor in good health and CMV-seronegative. The chain links TRBV27 to TRBJ2-7; TRBD2 matches at 8 bases. Material for sequencing was PBMCs. CDR3 DNA: TGTGCCAGCAGTTCCTACGGGGGGGCGCGGTACGAGCAGTACTTC. Encoded protein: CASSSYGGARYEQYF.